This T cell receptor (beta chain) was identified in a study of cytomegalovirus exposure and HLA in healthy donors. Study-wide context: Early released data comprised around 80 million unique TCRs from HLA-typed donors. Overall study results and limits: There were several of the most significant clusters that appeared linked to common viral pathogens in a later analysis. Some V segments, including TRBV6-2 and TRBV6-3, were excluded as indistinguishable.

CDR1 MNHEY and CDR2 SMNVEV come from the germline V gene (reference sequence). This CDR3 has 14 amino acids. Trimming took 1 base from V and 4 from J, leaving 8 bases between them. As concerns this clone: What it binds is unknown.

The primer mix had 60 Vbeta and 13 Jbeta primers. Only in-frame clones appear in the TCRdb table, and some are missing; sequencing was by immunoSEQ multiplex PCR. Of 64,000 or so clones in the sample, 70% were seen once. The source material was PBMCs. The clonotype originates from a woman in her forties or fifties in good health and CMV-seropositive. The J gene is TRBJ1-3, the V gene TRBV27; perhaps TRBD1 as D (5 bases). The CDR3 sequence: CASSLYPGGNTIYF. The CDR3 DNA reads TGTGCCAGCAGTTTATATCCAGGGGGAAACACCATATATTTT.